The T cell receptor (beta chain) described here comes from a study of T-cell reconstitution after alpha-beta-depleted transplantation in children. The study's findings and limits: Diversity and T-cell counts at one year after transplant derived mostly from new T cells.

Molecular barcoding with unique molecular identifiers was used for the TCRbeta library. TCRdb recomputed calls from the PCR reads with MiXCR, one row per CDR3 protein. This table has around 80,000 distinct CDR3 sequences, 15% to 20% appearing once. About this clonotype itself: As yet, its antigen is unknown.

V lost 4 bases and J 2 bases, leaving 12 bases between the germline ends. The CDR3 length is 14 residues. The germline V gene encodes CDR1 SGDLS and CDR2 YYNGEE. The source is a male patient between 2 and 10 years old who had a stem cell transplant for acute lymphoblastic leukemia, so the T cells may come from the graft donor. Sequencing was performed on PBMCs, mostly from graft donor cells, taken 360 days after TCRalphabeta/CD19-depleted stem cell transplant. This chain uses TRBV9 with TRBJ2-5; maybe TRBD2 (6 bases). The CDR3 region has the DNA TGTGCCAGCAGCCCTCGGGGGAGGCAAGAGACCCAGTACTTC. Protein sequence: CASSPRGRQETQYF.